This passage covers 17 T cell receptor beta chains from one sample sequenced in a study of immune evolution from preneoplasia to lung adenocarcinoma. TCRdb keeps only in-frame clones here, not all; method: immunoSEQ multiplex PCR. The sample lists about 5,900 clones; 75% to 85% were seen once. Sequencing used FFPE lung adenocarcinoma in situ tissue. Every receptor here comes from an older donor with lung adenocarcinoma.

In its sample, this clone was seen a few times. The chain joins TRBV30 to TRBJ1-6; 7 nucleotides match TRBD1. V shed 2 bases and J 6 bases; nucleotides not matched to a gene: 10. Germline V gene sequence: CDR1 GTSNPN, CDR2 SVGIG (reference sequence). The CDR3 spans 16 residues. The CDR3 protein is CAWSPPGTVGNSPLHF. CDR3 DNA sequence: TGTGCCTGGAGTCCCCCAGGGACAGTGGGTAATTCACCCCTCCACTTT.

V gene TRBV2 combines with J gene TRBJ2-1, with 10 bases matching TRBD2. The CDR3 totals 14 residues. Per germline, CDR1 SNHLY and CDR2 FYNNEI. The trim removed 6 bases at V and 5 bases at J, leaving 4 bases unmatched. CDR3 coding DNA: TGTGCCAGCAGCCGGACTAGCGGTAACAATGAGCAGTTCTTC. Its translation: CASSRTSGNNEQFF.

The chain employs TRBV11-3 and TRBJ2-5, with no clear D. The V end lost 0 bases, the J end lost 5 bases, and 10 bases lay between the germline ends. The CDR3 contains 14 residues. The germline gives CDR1 SGHNT, CDR2 YENEEA. CDR3 DNA sequence: TGTGCCAGCAGCTTAGATCCTAGGACGGAGACCCAGTACTTC. As protein: CASSLDPRTETQYF.

The chain employs TRBV19 and TRBJ1-2; D ambiguous. CDR1 LNHDA and CDR2 SQIVND come from the germline V gene (reference sequence). There are 13 residues in the CDR3. V lost 3 bases, J lost 6 bases, and 11 bases lay in between. In DNA, the CDR3 is TGTGCCAGTAGTATCCGGGCGACTGATGGCTACACCTTC. The encoded protein is CASSIRATDGYTF.

A remark on this clone: The DNA is left out, because the CDR3 cannot be placed on it with certainty; the CDR3 is given as TCRdb lists it. This CDR3 is CASSSSRGGSDTQYF. V and J are TRBV28 and TRBJ2-3; the tabulated D call, TRBD2, remains unverified against the DNA. Germline V lookup: CDR1 MDHEN, CDR2 SYDVKM. The CDR3 length is 15 residues, termini included.

The chain employs TRBV30 and TRBJ1-4, with D hard to call. The CDR3 has 11 residues. V lost 3 bases to trimming and J lost 7 bases, with 6 bases between them. Germline V gives CDR1 GTSNPN, CDR2 SVGIG (reference sequence). The CDR3: CAWRIGEKLFF. DNA for the CDR3: TGTGCCTGGAGGATCGGTGAAAAACTGTTTTTT.

This chain links TRBV7-9 with TRBJ2-4; 9 bases fit TRBD1. This CDR3 contains 14 residues. J was trimmed by 6 bases and V by 6 bases; bases with no gene match: 6. Looked up from germline, CDR1 is SEHNR and CDR2 is FQNEAQ (reference sequence). The CDR3 spells CASRTGQGANIQYF. Here the CDR3 DNA reads TGTGCCAGCAGGACGGGACAGGGAGCAAACATTCAGTACTTC. The variable domain in full, completed from reference TRBV7-9 and TRBJ2-4, reads DTGVSQNPRHKITKRGQNVTFRCDPISEHNRLYWYRQTLGQGPEFLTYFQNEAQLEKSRLLSDRFSAERPKGSFSTLEIQRTEQGDSAMYLCASRTGQGANIQYFGAGTRLSVL.

The chain is built from TRBV7-9 and TRBJ2-1; 9 nucleotides match TRBD1. CDR1 SEHNR and CDR2 FQNEAQ come from the germline V gene (reference sequence). After removal of 1 base from V and 8 bases from J, the junction contained 6 bases not matched to a gene. The CDR3 is 15 residues long. The CDR3: CASSLEGTGIDEQFF. For the CDR3, the DNA is TGTGCCAGCAGCTTAGAGGGGACAGGGATCGATGAGCAGTTCTTC.

This chain joins TRBV5-1 and TRBJ2-3; D perhaps matches TRBD2 (6 bases). Trimming took 4 bases from V and 2 from J, leaving 14 bases between them. CDR1 and CDR2 from the germline V gene are SGHRS and YFSETQ. This CDR3 has 15 amino acids. The CDR3, as DNA: TGCGCCAGCAGCCCCCCGGCGGGACCCACAGATACGCAGTATTTT. This translates into CASSPPAGPTDTQYF.

J is TRBJ2-4 and V is TRBV5-6; D gene ambiguous. V gave up 2 bases and J gave up 0 bases, with 9 bases separating them. This CDR3 is 15 amino acids long. Germline V CDR1 and CDR2: SGHDT, YYEEEE. The CDR3 here is CASSFIALAKNIQYF. In nucleotides, the CDR3 is TGTGCCAGCAGCTTTATCGCCTTAGCCAAAAACATTCAGTACTTC.

This chain links TRBV2 with TRBJ2-7, with 7 bases fitting TRBD1. CDR3 length equals 14 residues. The ends lost 6 bases at V and 3 bases at J; junction bases unmatched: 8. Germline V gene lookup returns CDR1 SNHLY and CDR2 FYNNEI. The CDR3 spells CASRSTGSSYEQYF. Written as DNA, the CDR3 is TGTGCCAGCAGATCGACAGGGAGTAGCTACGAGCAGTACTTC.

This chain connects TRBV5-4 to TRBJ2-5, with 7 bases fitting TRBD1. The CDR3 spans 16 residues. J was trimmed by 5 bases and V by 3 bases; bases with no gene match: 13. CDR1 and CDR2 (germline): SGHNT, YYREEE (reference sequence). CDR3 loop: CASSSGTRGRRETQYF. The DNA for the CDR3 is TGTGCCAGCAGCTCCGGAACTAGGGGGCGCAGGGAGACCCAGTACTTC. The full variable domain, rest sourced from reference TRBV5-4 and TRBJ2-5, is ETGVTQSPTHLIKTRGQQVTLRCSSQSGHNTVSWYQQALGQGPQFIFQYYREEENGRGNFPPRFSGLQFPNYSSELNVNALELDDSALYLCASSSGTRGRRETQYFGPGTRLLVL.

This clone was observed once. The chain recombines TRBV6-1 with TRBJ1-5; D gene uncertain. The CDR3 sequence is 14 residues long. The germline V gene encodes CDR1 MNHNS and CDR2 SASEGT. V was clipped by 7 bases and J by 0 bases, with 10 bases between them. The CDR3 loop reads CASNPGNSNQPQHF. In DNA, the CDR3 is TGTGCCAGCAACCCGGGGAATAGCAATCAGCCCCAGCATTTT.

V and J are TRBV7-2 and TRBJ1-5, with 10 nucleotides matching TRBD1. The CDR3 is 15 residues long. The V gene end was trimmed by 4 bases and the J gene end by 6 bases; junction bases not matched to a gene: 6. Per the germline V gene, CDR1 is SGHTA and CDR2 is FQGNSA. CDR3 region: CASSSGTGVFQPQHF. The CDR3 DNA reads as TGTGCCAGCAGCTCCGGGACAGGGGTGTTTCAGCCCCAGCATTTT. Complete variable domain (other parts from reference TRBV7-2 and TRBJ1-5): GAGVSQSPSNKVTEKGKDVELRCDPISGHTALYWYRQSLGQGLEFLIYFQGNSAPDKSGLPSDRFSAERTGGSVSTLTIQRTQQEDSAVYLCASSSGTGVFQPQHFGDGTRLSIL.

The genes are TRBV6-4 and TRBJ1-1, with TRBD1 identical over 11 bases. The CDR3 has 14 residues. V was clipped by 5 bases and J by 7 bases; unmatched bases: 6. From germline, CDR1 is MRHNA and CDR2 SNTAGT. Written as DNA, the CDR3 is TGTGCCAGCAGTACCTCGGGGACAGGGGGTGAAGCTTTCTTT. Translated: CASSTSGTGGEAFF.

The chain couples TRBV28 to TRBJ2-1; D not resolved. V lost 5 bases and J 6 bases, leaving 14 bases between the germline ends. The CDR3 extends over 14 amino acids. CDR1 MDHEN and CDR2 SYDVKM come from the germline V gene. The CDR3 protein is CASSPSHSSNEQFF. For the CDR3, the DNA is TGTGCCAGCAGTCCCTCCCACAGCTCCAATGAGCAGTTCTTC.

This clone has a handful of counts. This chain connects TRBV18 to TRBJ2-5; weak D call: TRBD1 (5 bases). The ends were cut back, 5 bases at V and 3 bases at J, with 10 bases in the middle. CDR3 length equals 13 residues. CDR1 KGHSH and CDR2 LQKENI come from the germline V gene. The CDR3 nucleotides read TGTGCCAGCTCAATGGGGCTGGAAGAGACCCAGTACTTC. Protein: CASSMGLEETQYF.